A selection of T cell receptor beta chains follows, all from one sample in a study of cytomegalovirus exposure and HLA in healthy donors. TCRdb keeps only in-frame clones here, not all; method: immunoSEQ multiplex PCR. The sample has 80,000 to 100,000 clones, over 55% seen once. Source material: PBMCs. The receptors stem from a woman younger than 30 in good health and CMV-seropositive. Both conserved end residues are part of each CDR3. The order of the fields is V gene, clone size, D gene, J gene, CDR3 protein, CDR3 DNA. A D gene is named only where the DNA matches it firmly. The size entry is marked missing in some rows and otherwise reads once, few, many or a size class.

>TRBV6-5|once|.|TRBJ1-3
CASSYDGTVGNTIYF
TGTGCCAGCAGTTACGATGGAACAGTTGGAAACACCATATATTTT
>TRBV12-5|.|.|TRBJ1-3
CASGPGAGNTIYF
TGTGCTAGTGGCCCAGGCGCTGGAAACACCATATATTTT
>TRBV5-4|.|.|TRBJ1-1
CASSTNAEDTEAFF
TGTGCCAGCAGCACGAACGCTGAGGACACTGAAGCTTTCTTT
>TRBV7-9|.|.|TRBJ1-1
CASSQGTLTEAFF
TGTGCCAGCAGCCAAGGGACACTCACTGAAGCTTTCTTT
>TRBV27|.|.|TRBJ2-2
CASSLGPRGFGELFF
TGTGCCAGCAGTTTAGGGCCTAGGGGTTTCGGGGAGCTGTTTTTT
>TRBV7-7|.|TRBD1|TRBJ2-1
CASSYHRDSEQFF
TGTGCTAGCAGCTATCACAGGGACAGTGAGCAGTTCTTC
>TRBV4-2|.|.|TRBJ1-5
CASSQEGKGDQPQHF
TGTGCCAGCAGCCAAGAGGGAAAAGGGGATCAGCCCCAGCATTTT
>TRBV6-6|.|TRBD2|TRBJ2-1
CAAGGPGEQFF
TGTGCCGCGGGGGGCCCGGGTGAGCAGTTCTTC
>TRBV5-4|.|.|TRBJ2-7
CASSLGTGYEQYF
TGTGCCAGCAGCTTGGGAACAGGCTACGAGCAGTACTTC
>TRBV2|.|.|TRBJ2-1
CASSVRLVPDEQFF
TGTGCCAGCAGTGTTAGACTAGTCCCCGATGAGCAGTTCTTC
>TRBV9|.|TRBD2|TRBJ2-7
CASSAGVGLAGVEQYF
TGTGCCAGCAGCGCCGGGGTTGGACTAGCGGGAGTTGAGCAGTACTTC
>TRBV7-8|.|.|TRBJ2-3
CASSLFPLVFSTDTQYF
TGTGCCAGCAGCTTATTTCCTTTAGTGTTCAGCACAGATACGCAGTATTTT
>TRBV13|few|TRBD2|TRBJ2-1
CASSSSGSSYNEQFF
TGTGCCAGCAGCTCAAGCGGGAGCTCCTACAATGAGCAGTTCTTC
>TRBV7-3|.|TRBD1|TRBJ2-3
CASSTGQGGSTDTQYF
TGTGCCAGCAGCACCGGACAGGGGGGGAGCACAGATACGCAGTATTTT
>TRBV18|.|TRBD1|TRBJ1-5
CASSQTGGQGGDNQPQHF
TGTGCCAGCTCACAAACCGGTGGACAGGGGGGAGACAATCAGCCCCAGCATTTT
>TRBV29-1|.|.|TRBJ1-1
CSVTGPTEAFF
TGCAGCGTTACAGGCCCCACTGAAGCTTTCTTT
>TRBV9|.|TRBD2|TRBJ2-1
CASSRPLAGASSYNEQFF
TGTGCCAGCAGCCGACCTCTAGCGGGAGCTAGCTCCTACAATGAGCAGTTCTTC
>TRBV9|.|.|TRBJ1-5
CASSVGGFHQPQHF
TGTGCCAGCAGCGTAGGCGGGTTCCACCAGCCCCAGCATTTT
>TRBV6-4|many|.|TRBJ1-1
CASSDSADANTEAFF
TGTGCCAGCAGTGACTCGGCGGATGCCAACACTGAAGCTTTCTTT
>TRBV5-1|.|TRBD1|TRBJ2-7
CASHPPPGTGPYEQYF
TGCGCCAGCCATCCACCTCCCGGGACAGGGCCATACGAGCAGTACTTC
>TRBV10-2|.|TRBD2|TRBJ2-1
CATVPDSGSPPAYNEQFF
TGCGCCACTGTCCCTGACAGCGGGAGTCCTCCCGCCTACAATGAGCAGTTCTTC
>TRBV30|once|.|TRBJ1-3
CAWSRGTRGNTIYF
TGTGCCTGGAGTAGGGGCACAAGAGGAAACACCATATATTTT
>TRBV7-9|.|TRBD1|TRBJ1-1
CASSFGTGYTEAFF
TGTGCCAGCAGCTTTGGGACAGGGTACACTGAAGCTTTCTTT
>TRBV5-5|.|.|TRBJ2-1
CASSQDGGDEQFF
TGCGCCAGCAGCCAAGACGGGGGAGATGAGCAGTTCTTC
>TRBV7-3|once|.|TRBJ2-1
CASSSGTYNEQFF
TGTGCCAGCAGCTCCGGGACATACAATGAGCAGTTCTTC
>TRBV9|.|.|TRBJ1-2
CASSVRGQNYGYTF
TGTGCCAGCAGCGTAAGAGGGCAGAACTATGGCTACACCTTC
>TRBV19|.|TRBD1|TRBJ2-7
CASSIYGDSSYEQYF
TGTGCCAGTAGTATTTATGGGGACAGCTCCTACGAGCAGTACTTC
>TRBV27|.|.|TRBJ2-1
CASSPDSGNEQFF
TGTGCCAGCAGTCCCGACTCGGGCAATGAGCAGTTCTTC
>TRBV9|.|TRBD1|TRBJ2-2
CASTLGGQHTGELFF
TGTGCCAGCACCCTAGGGGGACAGCACACCGGGGAGCTGTTTTTT
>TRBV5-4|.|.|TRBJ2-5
CASSSPWQAEETQYF
TGTGCCAGCAGCTCCCCTTGGCAGGCCGAGGAGACCCAGTACTTC
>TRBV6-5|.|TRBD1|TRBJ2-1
CASSYKGASYNEQFF
TGTGCCAGCAGTTACAAGGGGGCTTCCTACAATGAGCAGTTCTTC
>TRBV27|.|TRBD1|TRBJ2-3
CASSFADRGDTQYF
TGTGCCAGCAGTTTCGCCGACAGGGGAGATACGCAGTATTTT
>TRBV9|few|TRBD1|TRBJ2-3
CASSFGTGRTDTQYF
TGTGCCAGCAGCTTTGGGACAGGGAGGACAGATACGCAGTATTTT
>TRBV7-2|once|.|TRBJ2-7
CASSKPKSGQPYEQYF
TGTGCCAGCAGCAAGCCTAAGAGCGGGCAGCCCTACGAGCAGTACTTC
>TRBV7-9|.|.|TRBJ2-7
CASSSLGRSSRGYEQYF
TGTGCCAGCAGCTCCCTAGGGCGATCATCAAGGGGCTACGAGCAGTACTTC
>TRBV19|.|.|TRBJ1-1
CASSVGGRQGYTEAFF
TGTGCCAGTAGCGTCGGTGGGCGGCAGGGTTACACTGAAGCTTTCTTT
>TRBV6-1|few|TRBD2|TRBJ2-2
CASSPLAATGELFF
TGTGCCAGCAGTCCCCTAGCGGCTACCGGGGAGCTGTTTTTT
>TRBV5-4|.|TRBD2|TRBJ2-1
CASSPNGRRNEQFF
TGTGCCAGCAGCCCCAACGGGAGGCGTAATGAGCAGTTCTTC
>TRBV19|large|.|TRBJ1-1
CASSIEDRTNTEAFF
TGTGCCAGTAGTATAGAAGACAGGACGAACACTGAAGCTTTCTTT
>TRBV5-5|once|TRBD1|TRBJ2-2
CASSPGTDNTGELFF
TGTGCCAGCAGCCCTGGGACAGATAACACCGGGGAGCTGTTTTTT
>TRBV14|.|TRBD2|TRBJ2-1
CASSQEGLAGGIGNEQFF
TGTGCCAGCAGCCAAGAAGGACTAGCGGGGGGGATTGGCAATGAGCAGTTCTTC
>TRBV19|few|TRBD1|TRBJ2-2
CASSTTGSGGELFF
TGTGCCAGTAGTACGACAGGGTCCGGGGGGGAGCTGTTTTTT
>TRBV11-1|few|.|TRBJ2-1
CASSLASSYNEQFF
TGTGCCAGCAGCTTAGCGAGCTCCTACAATGAGCAGTTCTTC
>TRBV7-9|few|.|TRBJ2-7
CASSLGSVLSYEQYF
TGTGCCAGCAGCTTAGGGTCAGTTTTATCCTACGAGCAGTACTTC
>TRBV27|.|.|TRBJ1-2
CASKAAGGHNYGYTF
TGTGCCAGCAAGGCGGCTGGGGGCCATAACTATGGCTACACCTTC
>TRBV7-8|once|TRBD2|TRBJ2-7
CASSSIAGGPSKQYF
TGTGCCAGCAGCTCCATAGCGGGAGGGCCTAGTAAGCAGTACTTC
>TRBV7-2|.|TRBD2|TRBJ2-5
CASSSGLAGFETQYF
TGTGCCAGCAGCTCGGGACTAGCGGGCTTTGAGACCCAGTACTTC
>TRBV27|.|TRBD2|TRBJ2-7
CASSLTSGRTYEQYF
TGTGCCAGCAGTTTGACTAGCGGGAGGACATACGAGCAGTACTTC
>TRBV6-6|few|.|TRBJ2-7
CASSYSTRSEQYF
TGTGCCAGCAGTTACTCGACCAGGTCCGAGCAGTACTTC
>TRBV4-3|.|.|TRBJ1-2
CASSQEGQSYVYTF
TGCGCCAGCAGCCAAGAGGGGCAGAGCTATGTCTACACCTTC
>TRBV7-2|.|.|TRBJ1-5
CASSIQVNQPQHF
TGTGCCAGCAGCATACAGGTAAACCAGCCCCAGCATTTT
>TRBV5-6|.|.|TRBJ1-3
CASSHSGNTIYF
TGTGCCAGCAGCCACTCTGGAAACACCATATATTTT
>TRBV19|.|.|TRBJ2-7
CASSIGPDSYYEQYF
TGTGCCAGTAGTATTGGTCCGGACAGCTACTACGAGCAGTACTTC
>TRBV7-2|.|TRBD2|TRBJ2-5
CASSLEAGGQETQYF
TGTGCCAGCAGCTTAGAAGCGGGGGGGCAAGAGACCCAGTACTTC
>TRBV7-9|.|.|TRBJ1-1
CASSGGQNTEAFF
TGTGCCAGCAGCGGGGGACAGAACACTGAAGCTTTCTTT
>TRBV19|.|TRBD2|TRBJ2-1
CASSIGLAVYNEQFF
TGTGCCAGTAGTATCGGACTAGCGGTTTACAATGAGCAGTTCTTC
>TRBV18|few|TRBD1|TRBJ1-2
CASSGTAYGYTF
TGTGCCAGCTCAGGGACAGCCTATGGCTACACCTTC
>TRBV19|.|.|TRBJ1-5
CASSIGGLKVEDQPQHF
TGTGCCAGTAGTATCGGAGGGTTAAAGGTAGAGGATCAGCCCCAGCATTTT
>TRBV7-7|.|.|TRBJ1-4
CASSSDRNEKLFF
TGTGCTAGCAGCTCGGACAGAAATGAAAAACTGTTTTTT